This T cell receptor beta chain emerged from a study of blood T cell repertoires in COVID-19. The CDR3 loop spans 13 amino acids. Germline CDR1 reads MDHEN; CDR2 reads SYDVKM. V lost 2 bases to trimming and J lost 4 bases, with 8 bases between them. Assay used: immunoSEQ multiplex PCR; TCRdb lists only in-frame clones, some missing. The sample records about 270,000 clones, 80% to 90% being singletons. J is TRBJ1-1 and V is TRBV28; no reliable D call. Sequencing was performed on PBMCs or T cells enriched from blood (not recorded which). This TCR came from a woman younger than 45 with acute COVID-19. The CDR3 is CASSLLGLTEAFF. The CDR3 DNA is TGTGCCAGCAGTTTACTGGGCCTCACTGAAGCTTTCTTT.